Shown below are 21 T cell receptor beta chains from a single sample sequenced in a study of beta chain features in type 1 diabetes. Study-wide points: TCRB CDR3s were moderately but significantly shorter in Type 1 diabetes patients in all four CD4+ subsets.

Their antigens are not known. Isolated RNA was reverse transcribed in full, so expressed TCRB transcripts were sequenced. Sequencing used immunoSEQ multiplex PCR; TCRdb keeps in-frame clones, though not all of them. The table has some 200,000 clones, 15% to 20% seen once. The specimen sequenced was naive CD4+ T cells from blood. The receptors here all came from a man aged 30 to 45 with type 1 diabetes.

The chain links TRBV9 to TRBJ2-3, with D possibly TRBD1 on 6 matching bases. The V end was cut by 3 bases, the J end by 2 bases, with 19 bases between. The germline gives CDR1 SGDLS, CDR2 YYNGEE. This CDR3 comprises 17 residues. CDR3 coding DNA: TGTGCCAGCAGCGCCTCCCACGGACAGCCTTACACAGATACGCAGTATTTT. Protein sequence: CASSASHGQPYTDTQYF.

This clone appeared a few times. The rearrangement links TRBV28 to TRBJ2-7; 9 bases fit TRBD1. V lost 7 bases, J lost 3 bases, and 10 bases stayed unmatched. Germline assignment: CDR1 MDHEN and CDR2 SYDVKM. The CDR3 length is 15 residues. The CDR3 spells CASKPSSGQGYEQYF. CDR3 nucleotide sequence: TGTGCCAGCAAGCCCTCATCGGGACAGGGCTACGAGCAGTACTTC.

The CDR3: CASSQRELNEQFF. CDR3 nucleotide sequence: TGTGCCAGTAGCCAGCGGGAGCTAAATGAGCAGTTCTTC. This sequence joins TRBV19 and TRBJ2-1, with TRBD2 identical over 8 bases. The trim removed 6 bases at V and 7 bases at J, leaving 5 bases unmatched. The CDR3 is 13 amino acids. The germline V gene has CDR1 LNHDA and CDR2 SQIVND (reference sequence). The whole variable domain, remainder taken from reference TRBV19 and TRBJ2-1, is DGGITQSPKYLFRKEGQNVTLSCEQNLNHDAMYWYRQDPGQGLRLIYYSQIVNDFQKGDIAEGYSVSREKKESFPLTVTSAQKNPTAFYLCASSQRELNEQFFGPGTRLTVL.

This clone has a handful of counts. CDR3 nucleotides: TGCGCCAGCAGCTTGGATTCCGGTAAAAACATTCAGTACTTC. The encoded protein is CASSLDSGKNIQYF. The V and J genes are TRBV5-1 and TRBJ2-4; D ambiguous. V was cut by 0 bases and J by 4 bases, with 8 bases left in between. The germline V gene encodes CDR1 SGHRS and CDR2 YFSETQ. This CDR3 comprises 14 residues.

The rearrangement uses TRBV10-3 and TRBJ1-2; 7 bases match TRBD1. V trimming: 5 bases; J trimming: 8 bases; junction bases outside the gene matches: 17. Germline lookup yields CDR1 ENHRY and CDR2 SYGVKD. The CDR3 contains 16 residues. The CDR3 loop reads CAISRQPTGEEYGYTF. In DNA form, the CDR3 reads TGTGCCATCAGTCGACAGCCTACAGGGGAGGAATACGGCTACACCTTC.

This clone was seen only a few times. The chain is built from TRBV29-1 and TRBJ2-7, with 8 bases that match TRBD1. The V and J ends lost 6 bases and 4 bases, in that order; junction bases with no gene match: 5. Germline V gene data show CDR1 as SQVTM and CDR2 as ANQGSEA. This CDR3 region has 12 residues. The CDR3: CSVQGGAYEQYF. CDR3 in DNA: TGCAGCGTACAGGGGGGAGCATACGAGCAGTACTTC.

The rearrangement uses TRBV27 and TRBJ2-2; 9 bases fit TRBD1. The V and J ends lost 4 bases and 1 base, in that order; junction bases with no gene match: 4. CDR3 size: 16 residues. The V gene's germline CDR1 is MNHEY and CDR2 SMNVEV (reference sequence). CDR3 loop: CASSSGQGRNTGELFF. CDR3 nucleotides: TGTGCCAGCAGTTCGGGACAGGGTCGGAACACCGGGGAGCTGTTTTTT.

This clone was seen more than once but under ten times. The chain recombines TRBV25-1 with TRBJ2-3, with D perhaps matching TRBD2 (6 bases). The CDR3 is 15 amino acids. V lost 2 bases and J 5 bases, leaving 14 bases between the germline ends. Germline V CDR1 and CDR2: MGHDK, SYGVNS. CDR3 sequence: CASSEPGLALDTQYF. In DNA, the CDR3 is TGTGCCAGCAGTGAACCCGGGCTAGCGCTAGATACGCAGTATTTT. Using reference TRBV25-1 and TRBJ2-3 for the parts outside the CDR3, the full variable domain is EADIYQTPRYLVIGTGKKITLECSQTMGHDKMYWYQQDPGMELHLIHYSYGVNSTEKGDLSSESTVSRIRTEHFPLTLESARPSHTSQYLCASSEPGLALDTQYFGPGTRLTVL.

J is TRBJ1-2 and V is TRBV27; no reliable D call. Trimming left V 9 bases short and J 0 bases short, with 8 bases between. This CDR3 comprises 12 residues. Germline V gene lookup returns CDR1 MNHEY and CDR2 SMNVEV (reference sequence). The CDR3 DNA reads TGTGCCAGTAAGAGTGCTAACTATGGCTACACCTTC. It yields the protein CASKSANYGYTF.

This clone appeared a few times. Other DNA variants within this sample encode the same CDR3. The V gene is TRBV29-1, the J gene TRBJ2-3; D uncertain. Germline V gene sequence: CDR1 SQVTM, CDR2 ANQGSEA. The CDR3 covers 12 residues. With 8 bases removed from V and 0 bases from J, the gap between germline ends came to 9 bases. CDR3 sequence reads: CSLGASTDTQYF. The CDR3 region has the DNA TGCAGCTTAGGTGCTAGCACAGATACGCAGTATTTT.

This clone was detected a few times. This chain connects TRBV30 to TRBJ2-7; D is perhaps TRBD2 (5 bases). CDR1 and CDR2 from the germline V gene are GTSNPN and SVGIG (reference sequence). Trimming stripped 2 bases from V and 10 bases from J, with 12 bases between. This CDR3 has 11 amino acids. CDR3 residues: CAWSKGLTQYF. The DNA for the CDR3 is TGTGCCTGGAGTAAAGGACTCACTCAGTACTTC.

CDR3 in amino acids: CATSRDVAGGYNEQFF. CDR3 sequence (DNA): TGTGCCACCAGCAGAGATGTAGCGGGGGGTTACAATGAGCAGTTCTTC. The V and J genes are TRBV15 and TRBJ2-1; TRBD2 agrees at 10 bases. V gave up 0 bases and J gave up 4 bases; unmatched junction bases: 3. CDR1 is LNHNV and CDR2 is YYDKDF in the germline V gene (reference sequence). This CDR3 region has 16 residues.

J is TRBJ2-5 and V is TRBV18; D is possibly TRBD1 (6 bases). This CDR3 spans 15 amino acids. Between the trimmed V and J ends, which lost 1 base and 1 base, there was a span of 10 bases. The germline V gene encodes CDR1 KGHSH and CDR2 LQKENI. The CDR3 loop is CASSPRAGAQETQYF. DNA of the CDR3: TGTGCCAGCTCACCACGGGCAGGGGCCCAAGAGACCCAGTACTTC. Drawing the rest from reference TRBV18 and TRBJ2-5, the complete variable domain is NAGVMQNPRHLVRRRGQEARLRCSPMKGHSHVYWYRQLPEEGLKFMVYLQKENIIDESGMPKERFSAEFPKEGPSILRIQQVVRGDSAAYFCASSPRAGAQETQYFGPGTRLLVL.

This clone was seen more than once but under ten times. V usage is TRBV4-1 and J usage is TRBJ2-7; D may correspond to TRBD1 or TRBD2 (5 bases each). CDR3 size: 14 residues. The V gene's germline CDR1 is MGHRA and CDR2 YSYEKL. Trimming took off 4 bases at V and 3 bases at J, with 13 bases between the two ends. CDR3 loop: CASSPREGVYEQYF. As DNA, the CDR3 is TGCGCCAGCAGCCCCCGGGAAGGGGTCTACGAGCAGTACTTC.

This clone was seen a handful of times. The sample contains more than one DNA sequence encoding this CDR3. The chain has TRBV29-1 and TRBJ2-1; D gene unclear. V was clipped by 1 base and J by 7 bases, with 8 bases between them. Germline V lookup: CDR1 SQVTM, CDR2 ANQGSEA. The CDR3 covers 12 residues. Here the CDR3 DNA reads TGCAGCGTTGAAGGGGGTCGGAATGAGCAGTTCTTC. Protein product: CSVEGGRNEQFF.

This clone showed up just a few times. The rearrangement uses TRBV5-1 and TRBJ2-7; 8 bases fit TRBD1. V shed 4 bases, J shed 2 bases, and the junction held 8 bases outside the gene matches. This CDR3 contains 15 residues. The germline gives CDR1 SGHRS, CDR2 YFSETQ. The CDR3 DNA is TGCGCCAGCAGCGTCCACCGGGACAGGACCTACGAGCAGTACTTC. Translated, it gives CASSVHRDRTYEQYF. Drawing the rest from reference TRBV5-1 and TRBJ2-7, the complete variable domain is KAGVTQTPRYLIKTRGQQVTLSCSPISGHRSVSWYQQTPGQGLQFLFEYFSETQRNKGNFPGRFSGRQFSNSRSEMNVSTLELGDSALYLCASSVHRDRTYEQYFGPGTRLTVT.

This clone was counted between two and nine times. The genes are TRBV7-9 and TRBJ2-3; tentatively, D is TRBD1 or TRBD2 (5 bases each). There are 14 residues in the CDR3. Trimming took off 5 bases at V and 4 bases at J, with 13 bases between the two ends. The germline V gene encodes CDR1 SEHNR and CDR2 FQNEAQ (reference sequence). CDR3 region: CASSARGVPDTQYF. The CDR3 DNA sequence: TGTGCCAGCAGCGCTAGGGGAGTCCCAGATACGCAGTATTTT.

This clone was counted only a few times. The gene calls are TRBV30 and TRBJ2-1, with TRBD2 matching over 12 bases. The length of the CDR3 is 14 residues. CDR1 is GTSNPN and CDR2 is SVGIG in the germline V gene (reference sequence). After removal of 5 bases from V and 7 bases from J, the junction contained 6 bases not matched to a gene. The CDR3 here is CAWELAGGANEQFF. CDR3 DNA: TGTGCCTGGGAGCTAGCGGGAGGGGCGAATGAGCAGTTCTTC.

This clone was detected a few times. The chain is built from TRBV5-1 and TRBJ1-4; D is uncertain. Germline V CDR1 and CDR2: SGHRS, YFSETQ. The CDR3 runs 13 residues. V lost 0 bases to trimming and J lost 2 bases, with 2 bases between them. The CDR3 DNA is TGCGCCAGCAGCTTGGTTACTAATGAAAAACTGTTTTTT. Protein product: CASSLVTNEKLFF.

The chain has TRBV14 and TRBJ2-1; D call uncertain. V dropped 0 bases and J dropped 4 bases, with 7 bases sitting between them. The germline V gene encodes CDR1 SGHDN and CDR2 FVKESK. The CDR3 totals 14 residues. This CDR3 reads CASSQDTGYNEQFF. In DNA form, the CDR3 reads TGTGCCAGCAGCCAAGATACTGGGTACAATGAGCAGTTCTTC.

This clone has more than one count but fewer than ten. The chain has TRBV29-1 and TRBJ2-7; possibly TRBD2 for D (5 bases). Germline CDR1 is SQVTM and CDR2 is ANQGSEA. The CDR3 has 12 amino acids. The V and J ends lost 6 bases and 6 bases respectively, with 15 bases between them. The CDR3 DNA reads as TGCAGCGTCTCGACTATGGCCTCCGAGCAGTACTTC. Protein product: CSVSTMASEQYF.